This T cell receptor (beta chain) was sequenced for a study of type 1 regulatory T cells. General study results and limits: Type 1 regulatory T cells had a more restricted TCR repertoire than non-type 1 regulatory T cells.

A single record per CDR3 protein comes from TCRdb applying MiXCR to the reads. The sample includes 55,000 to 65,000 distinct CDR3 sequences, approximately 60% of them seen just once. The V gene's germline CDR1 is SGHVS and CDR2 FQNEAQ. V shed 1 base and J shed 2 bases, with 10 bases lying between them. There are 15 residues in the CDR3. On this clonotype: Its specificity is not known.

The rearrangement joins TRBV7-8 to TRBJ2-3, with D tentatively TRBD2 (5 bases). Sequencing was performed on cultured non-Tr1 T cells, either the whole culture or a sorted T cell fraction (not recorded which). This TCR was recovered from a human donor in good health. This CDR3 reads CASSLDPGYTDTQYF. DNA of the CDR3: TGTGCCAGCAGCTTAGATCCGGGGTACACAGATACGCAGTATTTT.